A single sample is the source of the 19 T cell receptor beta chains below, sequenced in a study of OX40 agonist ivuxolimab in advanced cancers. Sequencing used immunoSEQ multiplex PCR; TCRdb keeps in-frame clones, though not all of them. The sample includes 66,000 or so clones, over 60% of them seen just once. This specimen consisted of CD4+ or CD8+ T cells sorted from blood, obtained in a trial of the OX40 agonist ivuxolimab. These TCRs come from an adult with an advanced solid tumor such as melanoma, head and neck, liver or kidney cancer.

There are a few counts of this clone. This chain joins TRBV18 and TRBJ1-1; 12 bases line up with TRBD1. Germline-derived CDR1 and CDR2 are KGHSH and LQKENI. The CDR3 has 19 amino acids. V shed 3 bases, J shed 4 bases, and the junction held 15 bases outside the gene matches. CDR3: CASSPPPGQGARKATEAFF. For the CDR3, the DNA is TGTGCCAGCTCACCCCCTCCGGGACAGGGGGCGAGGAAGGCCACTGAAGCTTTCTTT.

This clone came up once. The CDR3 sequence: CASSFGQGQETQYF. CDR3 sequence (DNA): TGTGCCAGCAGCTTCGGACAGGGGCAAGAGACCCAGTACTTC. This sequence joins TRBV7-9 and TRBJ2-5, with TRBD1 matching over 9 bases. V gave up 3 bases and J gave up 2 bases; unmatched junction bases: 1. Germline loops: CDR1 SEHNR, CDR2 FQNEAQ (reference sequence). The CDR3 runs to 14 residues. Together with reference TRBV7-9 and TRBJ2-5, the CDR3 gives the full variable domain: DTGVSQNPRHKITKRGQNVTFRCDPISEHNRLYWYRQTLGQGPEFLTYFQNEAQLEKSRLLSDRFSAERPKGSFSTLEIQRTEQGDSAMYLCASSFGQGQETQYFGPGTRLLVL.

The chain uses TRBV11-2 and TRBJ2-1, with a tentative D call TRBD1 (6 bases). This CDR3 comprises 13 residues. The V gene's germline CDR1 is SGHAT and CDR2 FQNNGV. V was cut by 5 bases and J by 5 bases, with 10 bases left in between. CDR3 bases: TGTGCCAGCAGCACGGACAGTGACAATGAGCAGTTCTTC. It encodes CASSTDSDNEQFF.

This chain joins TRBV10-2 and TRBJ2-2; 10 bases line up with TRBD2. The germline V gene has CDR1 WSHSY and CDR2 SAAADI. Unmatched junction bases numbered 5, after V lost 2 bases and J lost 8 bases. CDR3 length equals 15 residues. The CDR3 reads CASSEVAGGTGELFF. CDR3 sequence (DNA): TGCGCCAGCAGTGAGGTAGCGGGAGGCACTGGGGAGCTGTTTTTT.

This CDR3 is CASSFGAPSSYNEQFF. The CDR3 DNA is TGTGCCAGCAGCTTTGGCGCCCCGAGCTCCTACAATGAGCAGTTCTTC. The chain is built from TRBV7-6 and TRBJ2-1, with D unclear. V was clipped by 3 bases and J by 0 bases, with 12 bases between them. Germline values: CDR1 SGHVS, CDR2 FNYEAQ. This CDR3 spans 16 amino acids.

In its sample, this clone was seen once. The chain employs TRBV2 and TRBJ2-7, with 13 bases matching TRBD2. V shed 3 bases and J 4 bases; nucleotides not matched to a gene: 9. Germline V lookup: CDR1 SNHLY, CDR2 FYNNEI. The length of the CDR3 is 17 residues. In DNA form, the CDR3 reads TGTGCCAGCAGTGACCTAGGACTAGCGGGAGATAAATACGAGCAGTACTTC. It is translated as CASSDLGLAGDKYEQYF.

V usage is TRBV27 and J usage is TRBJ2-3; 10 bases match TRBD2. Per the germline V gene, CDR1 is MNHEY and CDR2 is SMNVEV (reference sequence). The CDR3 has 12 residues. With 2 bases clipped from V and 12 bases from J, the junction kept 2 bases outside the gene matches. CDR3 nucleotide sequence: TGTGCCAGCAGTTTACTAGCGGGAGTTCAGTATTTT. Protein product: CASSLLAGVQYF.

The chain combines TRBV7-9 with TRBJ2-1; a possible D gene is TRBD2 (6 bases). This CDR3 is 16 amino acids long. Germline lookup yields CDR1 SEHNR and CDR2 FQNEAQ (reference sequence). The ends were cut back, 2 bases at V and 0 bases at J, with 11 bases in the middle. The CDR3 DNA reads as TGTGCCAGCAGCTTATTCTTCGGGAGCTCCTACAATGAGCAGTTCTTC. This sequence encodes CASSLFFGSSYNEQFF.

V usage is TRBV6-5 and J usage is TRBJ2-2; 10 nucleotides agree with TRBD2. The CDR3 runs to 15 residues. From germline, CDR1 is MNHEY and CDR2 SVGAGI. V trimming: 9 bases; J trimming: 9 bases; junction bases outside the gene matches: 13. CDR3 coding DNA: TGTGCCAGTCAAACTAGCGGGGTGGAGTACCGGGAGCTGTTTTTT. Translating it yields CASQTSGVEYRELFF.

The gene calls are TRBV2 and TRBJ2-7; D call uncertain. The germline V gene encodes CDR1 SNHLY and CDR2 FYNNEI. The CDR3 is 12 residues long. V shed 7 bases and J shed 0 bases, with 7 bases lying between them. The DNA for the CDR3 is TGTGCCAGCAAAGGATACTCCTACGAGCAGTACTTC. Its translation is CASKGYSYEQYF.

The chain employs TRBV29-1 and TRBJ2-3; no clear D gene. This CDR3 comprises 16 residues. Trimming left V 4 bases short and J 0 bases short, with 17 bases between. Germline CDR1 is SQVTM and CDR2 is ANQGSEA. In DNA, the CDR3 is TGCAGCGTTGTGATTCTCAATCATGGGAGCACAGATACGCAGTATTTT. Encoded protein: CSVVILNHGSTDTQYF.

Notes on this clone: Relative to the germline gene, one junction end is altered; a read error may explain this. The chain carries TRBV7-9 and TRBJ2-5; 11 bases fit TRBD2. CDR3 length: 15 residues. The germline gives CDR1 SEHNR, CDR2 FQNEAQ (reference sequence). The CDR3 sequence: CASSLAGGLTETQYF. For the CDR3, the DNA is TGTGCCAGCAGTTTAGCGGGAGGGTTGACAGAGACCCAGTACTTC.

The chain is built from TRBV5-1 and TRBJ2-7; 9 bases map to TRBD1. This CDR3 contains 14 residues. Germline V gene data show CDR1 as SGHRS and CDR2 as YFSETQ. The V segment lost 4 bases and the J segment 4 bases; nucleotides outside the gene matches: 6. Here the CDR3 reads CASSEGQGVYEQYF. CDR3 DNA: TGCGCCAGCAGCGAGGGACAGGGTGTGTACGAGCAGTACTTC.

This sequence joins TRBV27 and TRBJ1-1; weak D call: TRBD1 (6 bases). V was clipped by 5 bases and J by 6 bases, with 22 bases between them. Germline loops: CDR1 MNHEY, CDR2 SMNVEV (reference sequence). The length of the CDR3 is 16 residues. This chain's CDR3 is CASSRTGWGGGAEAFF. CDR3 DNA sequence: TGTGCCAGCAGTCGTACAGGGTGGGGTGGAGGCGCTGAAGCTTTCTTT.

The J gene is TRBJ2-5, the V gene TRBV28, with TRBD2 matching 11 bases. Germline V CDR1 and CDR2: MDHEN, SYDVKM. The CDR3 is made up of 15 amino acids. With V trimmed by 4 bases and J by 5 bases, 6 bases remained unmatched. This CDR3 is CASSSIAGGEETQYF. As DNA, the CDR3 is TGTGCCAGCAGTTCCATAGCGGGAGGGGAGGAGACCCAGTACTTC.

The CDR3 reads CASSEPGLARNEQFF. CDR3 bases: TGCGCCAGCAGCGAACCGGGACTAGCGCGTAATGAGCAGTTCTTC. The chain joins TRBV5-1 to TRBJ2-1, with TRBD2 matching 10 bases. The CDR3 runs to 15 residues. CDR1 SGHRS and CDR2 YFSETQ come from the germline V gene. The ends lost 4 bases at V and 7 bases at J; junction bases unmatched: 8.

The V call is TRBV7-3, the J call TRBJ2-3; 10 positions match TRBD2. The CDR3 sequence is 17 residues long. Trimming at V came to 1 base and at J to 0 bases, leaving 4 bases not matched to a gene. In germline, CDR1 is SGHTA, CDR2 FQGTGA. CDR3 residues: CASSLRLAGLSTDTQYF. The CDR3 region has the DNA TGTGCCAGCAGCTTAAGACTAGCGGGCCTTAGCACAGATACGCAGTATTTT.

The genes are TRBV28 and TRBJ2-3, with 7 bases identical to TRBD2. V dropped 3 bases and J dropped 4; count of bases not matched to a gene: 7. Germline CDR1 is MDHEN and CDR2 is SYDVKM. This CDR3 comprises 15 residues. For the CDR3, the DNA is TGTGCCAGCAGTTTCGCGGCGGGAGCGGCAGATACGCAGTATTTT. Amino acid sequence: CASSFAAGAADTQYF.

CDR3 sequence: CASSMVLSYEQYF. As DNA, the CDR3 is TGTGCCAGCAGCATGGTCCTCTCCTACGAGCAGTACTTC. V and J are TRBV21-1 and TRBJ2-7. TRBV21-1 is marked as a pseudogene. The CDR3 covers 13 residues.